This TCR beta chain appears in the sequencing data of a study of radiation and T cells in renal cell carcinoma. Described time point: blood 2 weeks post-SBRT. Treatment in this sample: 15 Gy SBRT to primary tumor, nephrectomy 4 weeks later. Sequenced by immunoSEQ multiplex PCR; TCRdb stores in-frame clones only, minus some. Of approximately 61,000 clones listed, around three quarters are singletons. This specimen was blood, taken from a patient whose treatment included radiotherapy and nephrectomy. This receptor was identified in a man aged 55 to 70 with renal cell carcinoma.

This CDR3 is CASREGLGGYTF. The CDR3 nucleotides read TGTGCCAGCAGGGAGGGCCTGGGGGGCTACACCTTC. This chain joins TRBV9 and TRBJ1-2; D is unclear. Trimming took 5 bases from V and 8 from J, leaving 13 bases between them. CDR3 length: 12 amino acids. CDR1 and CDR2 (germline): SGDLS, YYNGEE.